A selection of T cell receptor beta chains follows, all from one sample in a study of OX40 agonist ivuxolimab in advanced cancers. Using immunoSEQ multiplex PCR, the repertoire was profiled, and TCRdb retains in-frame clones only, with some absent. The data contain 25,000 to 30,000 clones, 70% to 90% of them seen just once; the ten biggest clones take up roughly 16%. Sequenced material: CD4+ or CD8+ T cells sorted from blood, taken in a trial of the OX40 agonist ivuxolimab. The receptor source for this set is an adult with an advanced solid tumor such as melanoma, head and neck, liver or kidney cancer. The CDR3 runs from the conserved cysteine through the conserved F or W. Fields, in order: J gene, V gene, D gene, clone size, CDR3 protein, CDR3 DNA. The D gene is left open where the match is weak. Some rows mark clone size as missing; the rest say once, few, many or name a class of expanded clone.

TRBJ2-2 | TRBV27 | NA | NA | CASMWRVSGTGELFF | TGTGCCAGCATGTGGCGGGTCTCAGGGACCGGGGAGCTGTTTTTT
TRBJ1-2 | TRBV30 | NA | NA | CAWRTGHLNYGYTF | TGTGCCTGGAGGACAGGACACCTTAACTATGGCTACACCTTC
TRBJ2-1 | TRBV27 | TRBD2 | NA | CASSLGTSGNYNEQFF | TGTGCCAGCAGCCTCGGGACTAGCGGGAACTACAATGAGCAGTTCTTC
TRBJ1-5 | TRBV4-1 | NA | NA | CASSQDEDSLRKPQHF | TGCGCCAGCAGCCAAGATGAGGACTCCCTGCGAAAGCCCCAGCATTTT
TRBJ2-3 | TRBV7-6 | NA | NA | CASSLDFGTQYF | TGTGCCAGCAGCTTAGATTTCGGTACGCAGTATTTT
TRBJ1-5 | TRBV7-9 | NA | NA | CASSSSDTNQPQHF | TGTGCCAGCAGCTCCAGTGACACAAATCAGCCCCAGCATTTT
TRBJ2-7 | TRBV4-1 | TRBD1 | NA | CASSQGPETGGEQYF | TGCGCCAGCAGCCAAGGACCGGAGACAGGGGGCGAGCAGTACTTC
TRBJ2-7 | TRBV7-8 | NA | NA | CASSRGTRGRYEQYF | TGTGCCAGCAGCCGGGGGACCAGGGGTCGGTACGAGCAGTACTTC
TRBJ2-1 | TRBV13 | NA | NA | CASSFGTRGWDEQFF | TGTGCCAGCAGCTTCGGAACCAGGGGTTGGGATGAGCAGTTCTTC
TRBJ1-1 | TRBV9 | NA | NA | CASSVVSLGADTEAFF | TGTGCCAGCAGCGTAGTGAGTCTGGGAGCGGACACTGAAGCTTTCTTT
TRBJ1-1 | TRBV6-5 | NA | NA | CASSYSGQWAFF | TGTGCCAGCAGTTACTCGGGGCAGTGGGCTTTCTTT
TRBJ2-3 | TRBV7-9 | TRBD2 | NA | CASSLVGLAVRDTQYF | TGTGCCAGCAGCTTAGTCGGACTAGCGGTTCGGGATACGCAGTATTTT
TRBJ2-7 | TRBV4-2 | NA | NA | CASSYSRDSYEQYF | TGTGCCAGCAGCTACTCCAGGGACTCCTACGAGCAGTACTTC
TRBJ2-2 | TRBV10-2 | TRBD2 | NA | CASSMTSGVDSTGELFF | TGCGCCAGCAGTATGACTAGCGGGGTCGATAGCACCGGGGAGCTGTTTTTT
TRBJ2-1 | TRBV10-1 | TRBD2 | NA | CASSEGGDNEQFF | TGCGCCAGCAGTGAGGGGGGGGACAATGAGCAGTTCTTC
TRBJ1-2 | TRBV11-2 | TRBD1 | NA | CASNKQGDENYGYTF | TGTGCCAGCAACAAGCAGGGGGATGAAAACTATGGCTACACCTTC
TRBJ1-1 | TRBV5-4 | NA | NA | CASSLWGATEAFF | TGTGCCAGCAGCTTATGGGGGGCCACTGAAGCTTTCTTT
TRBJ2-1 | TRBV9 | NA | once | CASSAGDHEQFF | TGTGCCAGCAGCGCCGGGGATCATGAGCAGTTCTTC
TRBJ1-1 | TRBV28 | NA | NA | CASSFIFLKTEAFF | TGTGCCAGCAGTTTCATCTTTTTGAAGACTGAAGCTTTCTTT
TRBJ2-3 | TRBV4-1 | TRBD2 | NA | CASSQKLLTSQSTDTQYF | TGCGCCAGCAGCCAAAAGTTACTGACTAGCCAAAGCACAGATACGCAGTATTTT
TRBJ2-7 | TRBV9 | NA | NA | CASSVAGTSYYEQYF | TGTGCCAGCAGCGTCGCCGGGACGAGCTACTACGAGCAGTACTTC
TRBJ2-7 | TRBV27 | NA | NA | CASSLSVRYYEQYF | TGTGCCAGCAGTTTATCGGTCCGATACTACGAGCAGTACTTC
TRBJ2-1 | TRBV5-4 | TRBD1 | NA | CASSFGTGGTSYNEQFF | TGTGCCAGCAGCTTTGGAACAGGGGGGACCTCCTACAATGAGCAGTTCTTC
TRBJ2-2 | TRBV9 | NA | few | CASTNPLRGSNTGELFF | TGTGCCAGCACTAACCCCCTTAGGGGGTCTAACACCGGGGAGCTGTTTTTT
TRBJ2-1 | TRBV27 | TRBD2 | NA | CASSLKGLADSYNEQFF | TGTGCCAGCAGTTTAAAAGGACTAGCGGATTCCTACAATGAGCAGTTCTTC
TRBJ1-1 | TRBV21-1 | NA | NA | CASSKERDNTEAFF | TGTGCCAGCAGCAAAGAGAGGGATAACACTGAAGCTTTCTTT
TRBJ1-6 | TRBV5-4 | NA | NA | CASSATPVSSYNSPLHF | TGTGCCAGCAGCGCGACACCGGTTAGCTCCTATAATTCACCCCTCCACTTT
TRBJ2-3 | TRBV7-6 | TRBD2 | NA | CASRPTSGGRRDTQYF | TGTGCCAGCAGGCCGACTAGCGGGGGGCGGAGAGATACGCAGTATTTT
TRBJ2-6 | TRBV7-9 | NA | NA | CASSKDGTGANVLTF | TGTGCCAGCAGCAAGGACGGCACTGGGGCCAACGTCCTGACTTTC
TRBJ2-7 | TRBV12-5 | NA | NA | CASGLGGVGEQYF | TGTGCTAGTGGTTTGGGGGGTGTGGGCGAGCAGTACTTC
TRBJ2-1 | TRBV2 | TRBD2 | NA | CASSESGGNNEQFF | TGTGCCAGCAGTGAGTCGGGAGGGAACAATGAGCAGTTCTTC
TRBJ2-4 | TRBV27 | NA | NA | CASSSGQIRNIQYF | TGTGCCAGCAGTTCCGGACAGATTAGGAACATTCAGTACTTC
TRBJ1-2 | TRBV9 | NA | NA | CAPRPVWENGYTF | TGTGCCCCCAGGCCCGTTTGGGAAAATGGCTACACCTTC
TRBJ2-5 | TRBV7-9 | TRBD2 | NA | CASSSTSGGRETQYF | TGTGCCAGCAGCTCGACTAGCGGGGGCCGGGAGACCCAGTACTTC
TRBJ2-2 | TRBV4-2 | TRBD1 | NA | CASSQDFGTGDNTGELFF | TGTGCCAGCAGCCAAGATTTTGGGACAGGGGATAACACCGGGGAGCTGTTTTTT
TRBJ2-5 | TRBV5-1 | TRBD2 | few | CASRREGIGETQYF | TGCGCCAGCAGGCGGGAGGGGATAGGGGAGACCCAGTACTTC
TRBJ2-7 | TRBV11-3 | TRBD1 | NA | CASSLGTGATDEQYF | TGTGCCAGCAGCCTCGGGACAGGGGCAACCGACGAGCAGTACTTC
TRBJ1-1 | TRBV7-9 | NA | NA | CASSARQNTEAFF | TGTGCCAGCAGCGCTCGACAGAACACTGAAGCTTTCTTT
TRBJ2-7 | TRBV14 | TRBD1 | NA | CASSTRTGGAYEQYF | TGTGCCAGCAGCACCCGGACAGGGGGAGCCTACGAGCAGTACTTC
TRBJ1-4 | TRBV4-2 | NA | NA | CASSQGGAGSNEKLFF | TGTGCCAGCAGCCAAGGTGGCGCAGGGAGTAATGAAAAACTGTTTTTT
TRBJ2-5 | TRBV4-3 | NA | NA | CASSRWQANQETQYF | TGCGCCAGCAGCCGTTGGCAGGCCAATCAAGAGACCCAGTACTTC
TRBJ1-1 | TRBV4-3 | NA | NA | CASSRGLNTEAFF | TGCGCCAGCAGCCGGGGGTTGAACACTGAAGCTTTCTTT
TRBJ1-1 | TRBV2 | NA | NA | CASRQGNEAFF | TGTGCCAGCAGGCAGGGAAATGAAGCTTTCTTT